These T cell receptor beta chains were read from a single sample in a study of shared T cell receptors in the human thymus. Sequenced by immunoSEQ multiplex PCR; TCRdb stores in-frame clones only, minus some. Of almost 550,000 clones listed, roughly 74% are singletons. The sample was also reused in another study, on human thymus T cells.

Sequences were obtained from thymocytes. These TCRs come from a boy in the first two years of life with a congenital heart defect. Each CDR3 is given with its conserved first and last residue. Fields, in order: clone size, J gene, D gene, V gene, CDR3 protein, CDR3 DNA. D genes are given only for firm matches. Clone size, where shown, is once, few, many, or a class for clones that have expanded.

>NA|TRBJ1-1|TRBD1|TRBV29-1
CSVEDGLITGEKGEAFF
TGCAGCGTTGAAGACGGTTTAATCACAGGGGAGAAGGGTGAAGCTTTCTTT
>NA|TRBJ2-2|NA|TRBV4-1
CASRHLRQGTGELFF
TGCGCCAGCAGACACCTCCGGCAGGGCACCGGGGAGCTGTTTTTT
>NA|TRBJ2-5|TRBD2|TRBV10-2
CASRGLAGSRQETQYF
TGCGCCAGCAGGGGACTAGCGGGAAGTAGGCAAGAGACCCAGTACTTC
>NA|TRBJ1-4|TRBD1|TRBV7-2
CASSLADRGNEKLFF
TGTGCCAGCAGCTTAGCGGACAGGGGAAATGAAAAACTGTTTTTT
>NA|TRBJ2-3|TRBD2|TRBV6-5
CASSPGGWGTDTQYF
TGTGCCAGCAGTCCGGGAGGCTGGGGCACAGATACGCAGTATTTT
>NA|TRBJ2-6|NA|TRBV28
CASRVEQGGTGANVLTF
TGTGCCAGCAGGGTTGAGCAGGGGGGCACTGGGGCCAACGTCCTGACTTTC
>NA|TRBJ2-7|NA|TRBV27
CASSFRGEQYF
TGTGCCAGCAGTTTCAGGGGCGAGCAGTACTTC
>few|TRBJ2-1|TRBD2|TRBV4-1
CASSPGPGGNEQFF
TGCGCCAGCAGCCCAGGGCCGGGGGGGAATGAGCAGTTCTTC
>few|TRBJ1-1|NA|TRBV21-1
CASSSGTVLEAFF
TGTGCCAGCAGCTCTGGGACAGTTCTCGAAGCTTTCTTT
>NA|TRBJ1-4|TRBD1|TRBV6-1
CASTPPKGAGEKLFF
TGTGCCAGCACCCCCCCGAAGGGGGCAGGTGAAAAACTGTTTTTT
>NA|TRBJ2-2|TRBD2|TRBV15
CATSRGTSGSSTGELFF
TGTGCCACCAGCAGGGGGACTAGCGGGAGTAGCACCGGGGAGCTGTTTTTT
>NA|TRBJ2-7|NA|TRBV9
CASSVAPQTYEQYF
TGTGCCAGCAGCGTAGCCCCCCAAACCTACGAGCAGTACTTC
>few|TRBJ2-7|TRBD1|TRBV4-2
CASSQDLRRDRGLGYEQYF
TGTGCCAGCAGCCAAGATCTTAGGAGGGACAGGGGGCTGGGGTACGAGCAGTACTTC
>NA|TRBJ2-1|TRBD1|TRBV6-1
CASSERGTAYNEQFF
TGTGCCAGCAGTGAGAGGGGGACAGCTTACAATGAGCAGTTCTTC
>NA|TRBJ2-5|TRBD1|TRBV25-1
CASSYRDRGQETQYF
TGTGCCAGCAGTTACCGGGACAGGGGGCAAGAGACCCAGTACTTC
>NA|TRBJ1-5|TRBD1|TRBV28
CASSLCVAGGRSNQPQHF
TGTGCCAGCAGTTTATGCGTGGCAGGGGGCCGTAGCAATCAGCCCCAGCATTTT
>NA|TRBJ2-7|TRBD2|TRBV27
CASSPPPTSGTVNEQYF
TGTGCCAGCAGTCCCCCACCGACTAGCGGGACGGTGAACGAGCAGTACTTC
>NA|TRBJ2-7|TRBD1|TRBV27
CASSLWDRGSHEQYF
TGTGCCAGCAGTTTATGGGACAGGGGGTCCCACGAGCAGTACTTC
>NA|TRBJ2-7|NA|TRBV4-3
CASSQVWAPSYEQYF
TGCGCCAGCAGCCAAGTCTGGGCCCCCTCCTACGAGCAGTACTTC
>NA|TRBJ2-7|NA|TRBV21-1
CASSKDASGLRSSYEQYF
TGTGCCAGCAGCAAAGATGCTAGCGGCCTCAGGAGCTCCTACGAGCAGTACTTC
>NA|TRBJ2-7|TRBD1|TRBV2
CASTPKTGDHYEQYF
TGTGCCAGCACCCCTAAGACAGGGGACCATTACGAGCAGTACTTC
>few|TRBJ2-1|TRBD2|TRBV14
CASSQTSDYNEQFF
TGTGCCAGCAGCCAAACTAGCGACTACAATGAGCAGTTCTTC
>NA|TRBJ2-7|TRBD2|TRBV5-4
CASSPIGLADSYEQYF
TGTGCCAGCAGCCCTATAGGACTAGCGGACTCCTACGAGCAGTACTTC
>NA|TRBJ1-5|TRBD1|TRBV10-2
CASSGSTGTVALQPQHF
TGCGCCAGCAGTGGCTCGACCGGGACAGTCGCCCTTCAGCCCCAGCATTTT
>NA|TRBJ2-5|TRBD1|TRBV5-1
CASSPYTGTGEETQYF
TGCGCCAGCAGCCCATATACCGGGACAGGTGAAGAGACCCAGTACTTC
>NA|TRBJ2-7|TRBD1|TRBV27
CASSGRDRASYEQYF
TGTGCCAGCAGTGGCCGGGACAGAGCATCCTACGAGCAGTACTTC
>NA|TRBJ2-1|NA|TRBV29-1
CSVECGDGNEQFF
TGCAGCGTTGAATGCGGGGACGGCAATGAGCAGTTCTTC
>NA|TRBJ1-1|TRBD1|TRBV28
CASNGTGKDTEAFF
TGTGCCAGCAACGGGACAGGTAAAGACACTGAAGCTTTCTTT
>NA|TRBJ2-3|NA|TRBV5-4
CASAPDPFAGTDTQYF
TGTGCCAGCGCACCAGACCCGTTTGCGGGCACAGATACGCAGTATTTT
>NA|TRBJ1-2|NA|TRBV5-4
CASSFRLLGDFLTYRYGYTF
TGTGCCAGCAGCTTTCGCTTACTTGGGGACTTTCTTACCTATCGCTACGGCTACACCTTC
>NA|TRBJ2-3|NA|TRBV5-6
CASSLSRGPDTQYF
TGTGCCAGCAGCTTGTCAAGGGGTCCAGATACGCAGTATTTT
>NA|TRBJ2-7|TRBD2|TRBV6-6
CASLSSGGYEQYF
TGTGCCAGCCTTTCTAGCGGTGGGTACGAGCAGTACTTC
>NA|TRBJ2-7|TRBD2|TRBV18
CASTTETSGSWVRYF
TGTGCCAGCACTACAGAGACTAGCGGGAGTTGGGTGCGGTACTTC
>NA|TRBJ1-5|NA|TRBV27
CASSLREGNQPQHF
TGTGCCAGCAGTTTACGGGAGGGCAATCAGCCCCAGCATTTT
>few|TRBJ2-3|NA|TRBV5-1
CASSLGLVSDTQYF
TGCGCCAGCAGCTTGGGACTAGTGTCAGATACGCAGTATTTT
>few|TRBJ1-2|NA|TRBV6-6
CASSYWTATGPYGYTF
TGTGCCAGCAGTTATTGGACAGCCACGGGCCCCTATGGCTACACCTTC
>NA|TRBJ2-7|TRBD1|TRBV2
CAIRDRTYHEQYF
TGTGCCATCCGGGACAGGACCTACCACGAGCAGTACTTC
>few|TRBJ2-4|TRBD2|TRBV6-1
CASSEKYGVAGGPGNIQYF
TGTGCCAGCAGTGAGAAGTACGGGGTGGCGGGAGGGCCGGGAAACATTCAGTACTTC
>NA|TRBJ2-1|TRBD2|TRBV7-8
CASSLELAGVNEQFF
TGTGCCAGCAGCTTAGAACTAGCGGGGGTCAATGAGCAGTTCTTC
>NA|TRBJ2-7|NA|TRBV2
CASSEGPYEQYF
TGTGCCAGCAGTGAGGGGCCCTACGAGCAGTACTTC